The 20 T cell receptor beta chains in this list originate from one sample, sequenced in a study of cytomegalovirus exposure and HLA in healthy donors. 13 Jbeta primers and 60 Vbeta primers were used for the PCR. Sequencing was performed with immunoSEQ multiplex PCR; in TCRdb, only in-frame clones are kept and a portion is missing. The data show 150,000 to 200,000 clones, about 79% seen once. Sequenced sample: PBMCs. The receptors were sampled from a man aged 50 or older in good health and CMV-seropositive.

The chain couples TRBV18 to TRBJ2-3; no clear D. Germline CDR1 KGHSH, CDR2 LQKENI. The CDR3 contains 13 residues. Trimming stripped 0 bases from V and 5 bases from J, with 6 bases between. The CDR3 DNA is TGTGCCAGCTCACCACCCCCCGGAGATACGCAGTATTTT. Protein sequence: CASSPPPGDTQYF.

The CDR3 DNA reads as TGTGCCAGCTCCCTCGAGGGGGCGCCCTCCTACGAGCAGTACTTC. Protein product: CASSLEGAPSYEQYF. The rearrangement uses TRBV18 and TRBJ2-7; 7 bases agree with TRBD1. Germline-derived CDR1 and CDR2 are KGHSH and LQKENI. CDR3 length: 15 amino acids. V dropped 6 bases and J dropped 0; count of bases not matched to a gene: 8.

The J gene is TRBJ2-7, the V gene TRBV5-6, with D possibly being TRBD2 (6 bases). Trimming shortened V by 3 bases and J by 7 bases, and 14 bases separated the two germline ends. Per germline, CDR1 SGHDT and CDR2 YYEEEE. The CDR3 is made up of 13 amino acids. The CDR3 coding sequence is TGTGCCAGCAGCTCCCGGGACTGGAGGGAGCAGTACTTC. It is translated as CASSSRDWREQYF. Full variable domain (missing parts from reference TRBV5-6 and TRBJ2-7): DAGVTQSPTHLIKTRGQQVTLRCSPKSGHDTVSWYQQALGQGPQFIFQYYEEEERQRGNFPDRFSGHQFPNYSSELNVNALLLGDSALYLCASSSRDWREQYFGPGTRLTVT.

This clone showed up just a few times. The rearrangement joins TRBV19 to TRBJ1-2; 7 bases are shared with TRBD1. CDR1 and CDR2 (germline): LNHDA, SQIVND (reference sequence). The CDR3 has 13 residues. The V segment lost 3 bases and the J segment 4 bases; nucleotides outside the gene matches: 2. CDR3: CASSMDRRYGYTF. CDR3 DNA: TGTGCCAGTAGTATGGACAGGCGCTATGGCTACACCTTC.

Only a few counts were recorded for this clone. The chain has TRBV10-2 and TRBJ1-1; D not certain. Trimming shortened V by 7 bases and J by 3 bases, and 15 bases separated the two germline ends. The germline V gene encodes CDR1 WSHSY and CDR2 SAAADI. The CDR3 length is 14 residues. CDR3: CASTPGPRDTEAFF. As DNA, the CDR3 is TGCGCCAGCACCCCGGGTCCGAGGGACACTGAAGCTTTCTTT.

V gene TRBV27 combines with J gene TRBJ2-1; 9 bases fit TRBD2. The CDR3 totals 17 residues. Germline CDR1 reads MNHEY; CDR2 reads SMNVEV (reference sequence). After removal of 0 bases from V and 3 bases from J, the junction contained 6 bases not matched to a gene. CDR3 loop: CASSLSAAGGFYNEQFF. The CDR3 region has the DNA TGTGCCAGCAGTTTATCGGCGGCGGGGGGGTTCTACAATGAGCAGTTCTTC.

The rearrangement uses TRBV5-1 and TRBJ2-7; TRBD1 aligns across 11 bases. The length of the CDR3 is 18 residues. Germline CDR1 SGHRS, CDR2 YFSETQ. V trimming: 4 bases; J trimming: 2 bases; junction bases outside the gene matches: 14. CDR3 nucleotide sequence: TGCGCCAGCAGCCCTCTCCCCCCGGGACAGGGGGGTACCTACGAGCAGTACTTC. Its protein product is CASSPLPPGQGGTYEQYF.

V and J are TRBV5-6 and TRBJ2-1; D call uncertain. Trimming left V 0 bases short and J 4 bases short, with 5 bases between. Germline values: CDR1 SGHDT, CDR2 YYEEEE. CDR3 length: 13 amino acids. DNA of the CDR3: TGTGCCAGCAGCTTGGTTTCTTACAATGAGCAGTTCTTC. Its protein is CASSLVSYNEQFF.

V is TRBV5-1 and J is TRBJ2-4, with TRBD1 matching 8 bases. Trimming took 2 bases from V and 4 from J; bases not matched to a gene: 5. The germline V gene encodes CDR1 SGHRS and CDR2 YFSETQ. The CDR3 runs 15 residues. CDR3 coding DNA: TGCGCCAGCAGCTTTGGAGGACAGGGTAAAAACATTCAGTACTTC. It specifies CASSFGGQGKNIQYF.

This clone has just a few counts. Written as DNA, the CDR3 is TGCGCCAGCAGCTTGGGACTAGTGGGGGGAGAGACCCAGTACTTC. Encoded protein: CASSLGLVGGETQYF. J is TRBJ2-5 and V is TRBV5-1; a possible D gene is TRBD2 (6 bases). This CDR3 comprises 15 residues. V lost 0 bases and J 4 bases, leaving 13 bases between the germline ends. Germline lookup yields CDR1 SGHRS and CDR2 YFSETQ.

The table lists this clone with a count of one. CDR3 loop: CASSIGVGQGNYGYTF. The CDR3 DNA is TGTGCCAGTAGTATAGGAGTCGGGCAGGGAAACTATGGCTACACCTTC. The chain uses TRBV19 and TRBJ1-2, with D maybe TRBD1 (5 bases). This CDR3 has 16 amino acids. Trimming cost V 1 base and J 2 bases, with 14 bases left between them. Germline V lookup: CDR1 LNHDA, CDR2 SQIVND (reference sequence).

V usage is TRBV5-1 and J usage is TRBJ2-5; a possible D gene is TRBD2 (5 bases). V was cut by 0 bases and J by 1 base, with 10 bases left in between. Per germline, CDR1 SGHRS and CDR2 YFSETQ. The CDR3 is 15 amino acids. CDR3 sequence reads: CASSLEGVAQETQYF. CDR3 DNA: TGCGCCAGCAGCTTGGAGGGAGTTGCCCAAGAGACCCAGTACTTC.

This chain joins TRBV7-2 and TRBJ1-1, with 8 bases identical to TRBD1. Germline trimming cut 5 bases from V and 0 bases from J; bases unmatched to any gene: 8. This CDR3 contains 16 residues. Germline V lookup: CDR1 SGHTA, CDR2 FQGNSA. CDR3: CASSLWTGPMNTEAFF. CDR3 bases: TGTGCCAGCAGCCTATGGACAGGGCCGATGAACACTGAAGCTTTCTTT.

The chain has TRBV7-8 and TRBJ2-1; the match to TRBD2 covers 7 bases. The J segment lost 2 bases and the V segment lost 3 bases, leaving 1 base of the junction unmatched. The CDR3 spans 14 residues. In germline, CDR1 is SGHVS, CDR2 FQNEAQ. The CDR3 DNA follows: TGTGCCAGCAGCTTTCGGGAGGCCTACAATGAGCAGTTCTTC. Residues: CASSFREAYNEQFF. The whole variable domain, remainder taken from reference TRBV7-8 and TRBJ2-1, is GAGVSQSPRYKVAKRGQDVALRCDPISGHVSLFWYQQALGQGPEFLTYFQNEAQLDKSGLPSDRFFAERPEGSVSTLKIQRTQQEDSAVYLCASSFREAYNEQFFGPGTRLTVL.

V usage is TRBV9 and J usage is TRBJ2-1; TRBD2 might be the D (5 bases). The CDR3 contains 15 residues. Germline assignment: CDR1 SGDLS and CDR2 YYNGEE. With 1 base removed from V and 3 bases from J, the gap between germline ends came to 11 bases. This CDR3 reads CASSVIGMGYNEQFF. CDR3 bases: TGTGCCAGCAGCGTAATCGGGATGGGCTACAATGAGCAGTTCTTC.

The chain combines TRBV5-1 with TRBJ1-3; D call uncertain. Deletions cut 4 bases from V and 0 bases from J, with 5 bases between. In germline, CDR1 is SGHRS, CDR2 YFSETQ. The CDR3 consists of 13 residues. Written as DNA, the CDR3 is TGCGCCAGCAGCCCCCTCTCTGGAAACACCATATATTTT. Translated: CASSPLSGNTIYF.

This clone was recorded once. The V call is TRBV9, the J call TRBJ1-2; TRBD1 agrees at 8 bases. V was clipped by 3 bases and J by 2 bases; unmatched bases: 9. This CDR3 region has 16 residues. Germline CDR1 is SGDLS and CDR2 is YYNGEE. CDR3 region: CASSEYRAGGNYGYTF. The CDR3 DNA reads as TGTGCCAGCAGCGAGTATCGGGCAGGGGGCAACTATGGCTACACCTTC.

The chain joins TRBV2 to TRBJ2-3, with D possibly matching TRBD2 (6 bases). CDR3 length equals 15 residues. With 3 bases removed from V and 5 bases from J, the gap between germline ends came to 15 bases. Germline assignment: CDR1 SNHLY and CDR2 FYNNEI. The DNA of the CDR3 is TGTGCCAGCAGTGAGGGGGTTAGCGGAAAAGATACGCAGTATTTT. It yields the protein CASSEGVSGKDTQYF.

The chain employs TRBV5-1 and TRBJ2-7; D perhaps matches TRBD1 (5 bases). Germline V CDR1 and CDR2: SGHRS, YFSETQ. CDR3 length: 15 residues. Trimming removed 0 bases from V and 0 bases from J, with 10 bases in between. The CDR3 sequence: CASSLGGGRSYEQYF. The CDR3 nucleotides are TGCGCCAGCAGCTTGGGGGGCGGCCGCTCCTACGAGCAGTACTTC.

This chain uses TRBV5-4 with TRBJ1-2; 8 bases match TRBD1. Germline trimming cut 4 bases from V and 3 bases from J; bases unmatched to any gene: 5. There are 14 residues in the CDR3. CDR1 and CDR2 (germline): SGHNT, YYREEE (reference sequence). Here the CDR3 DNA reads TGTGCCAGCAGCCTCAGGGGGCGCGACTATGGCTACACCTTC. Translating it yields CASSLRGRDYGYTF.